This T cell receptor beta chain was captured in a study of blood T cell repertoires in COVID-19. As for the study in general: The samples span acute and convalescent COVID-19 from the United States, Italy and Spain.

This table comes from immunoSEQ multiplex PCR, and its TCRdb copy is limited to in-frame clones, with some not included. Of tens of thousands of clones in the sample, around 89% were seen once. The length of the CDR3 is 16 residues. Trimming took off 2 bases at V and 6 bases at J, with 16 bases between the two ends. CDR1 and CDR2 (germline): SGHAT, FQNNGV. The chain couples TRBV11-2 to TRBJ2-2; maybe TRBD2 (6 bases). This TCR derives from a man in his 70s with active or convalescent COVID-19. Material for sequencing was peripheral blood. The CDR3 nucleotides read TGTGCCAGCAGCTTACTTTCGGGACTCCCGCCCGGGGAGCTGTTTTTT. It encodes CASSLLSGLPPGELFF.